This T cell receptor (beta chain) came from a study of PD-L1 blockade in urothelial cancer. Study overall: Patients commenced atezolizumab in about 2014, and it was given at 1,200 mg intravenously every 3 weeks.

The number of samples from each patient was between 1 and 8, taken pretreatment and on-treatment. V lost 6 bases and J lost 7, with 10 bases in between. CDR3 length: 12 residues. The germline V gene encodes CDR1 MNHEY and CDR2 SVGAGI. Concerning this clone: Its target is unknown.

Synthetic TCR analog templates were spiked into all PCRs individually. Sequencing used immunoSEQ multiplex PCR; TCRdb keeps in-frame clones, though not all of them. The repertoire holds some 67,000 clones, with 85% to 90% as singletons. Study results and caveats: Better survival was predicted when blood TCR clonality before treatment fell below the median.

The V call is TRBV6-5, the J call TRBJ1-5; D not resolved. This clonotype was obtained from a man in his 60s with urothelial cancer. Sequences were derived from PBMCs, sampled around atezolizumab (anti-PD-L1) treatment. The DNA for the CDR3 is TGTGCCAGCAGGGCGGGAGGACAGCCCCAGCATTTT. It codes for CASRAGGQPQHF.